Listed below are T cell receptor beta chains from one sample, sequenced in a study of immune evolution from preneoplasia to lung adenocarcinoma. Repertoires were generated with immunoSEQ multiplex PCR, while TCRdb's copy carries only in-frame clones and drops some. The sample has 35,000 to 40,000 clones, 60% to 75% seen once. Sample: FFPE invasive lung adenocarcinoma tissue. These TCRs come from a person in their sixties with lung adenocarcinoma. CDR3s include the opening cysteine and the closing phenylalanine or tryptophan. D genes are given only for firm matches. The listing skips clone size in some rows; elsewhere it reads once, few, many or a size class.

- | TRBJ2-2 | medium-sized | TRBV6-5 | TGTGCCAGCAGTTACTCGGTCGGGGGAACCGGGGAGCTGTTTTTT | CASSYSVGGTGELFF
- | TRBJ2-2 | - | TRBV29-1 | TGCAGCGTTACGGTGGACACCGGGGAGCTGTTTTTT | CSVTVDTGELFF
- | TRBJ2-5 | - | TRBV6-5 | TGTGCCAGCAGGGACTGGGAGACCCAGTACTTC | CASRDWETQYF
TRBD2 | TRBJ2-1 | - | TRBV11-3 | TGTGCCAGCAGCCTGACTAGCGGCAGAGGAACCTACAATGAGCAGTTCTTC | CASSLTSGRGTYNEQFF
- | TRBJ2-7 | - | TRBV30 | TGTGCCTGGATGGCCTTTGGCGGAGTCTACGAGCAGTACTTC | CAWMAFGGVYEQYF
- | TRBJ2-2 | few | TRBV5-8 | TGTGCCAGCAGCAGTTTTCGTGGGGAGCTGTTTTTT | CASSSFRGELFF
TRBD1 | TRBJ1-1 | - | TRBV19 | TGTGCCAGTAAAAGCCTTCCGGGACAGGGAACCTCTGAAGCTTTCTTT | CASKSLPGQGTSEAFF
- | TRBJ2-5 | - | TRBV5-4 | TGTGCCAGCACCTCTAAGAGCCAAGAGACCCAGTACTTC | CASTSKSQETQYF
- | TRBJ2-7 | - | TRBV10-3 | TGTGCCATCAGTGAAACGGGGGTTTCCGACGAGCAGTACTTC | CAISETGVSDEQYF
TRBD1 | TRBJ1-5 | - | TRBV19 | TGTGCCAGTAGCCCACCGGGACAGGGAAATCAGCCCCAGCATTTT | CASSPPGQGNQPQHF
- | TRBJ2-2 | - | TRBV13 | TGTGCCAGCAGCCCAGATCGGGGACGGGGGGAGCTGTTTTTT | CASSPDRGRGELFF
- | TRBJ1-2 | - | TRBV5-6 | TGTGCCAGCACCCCCGGACCGAGACACCTCCGGGGCTACACCTTC | CASTPGPRHLRGYTF
- | TRBJ1-3 | - | TRBV7-9 | TGTGCCAGCAGCTTAGATTTGGGAGCTGGAAACACCATATATTTT | CASSLDLGAGNTIYF
TRBD1 | TRBJ2-3 | - | TRBV28 | TGTGCCATAAGACAACAGGGGCCCTCGGTTGGCAACACAGATACGCAGTATTTT | CAIRQQGPSVGNTDTQYF
TRBD1 | TRBJ2-7 | - | TRBV6-1 | TGTGCCAGCAGTGGTGGACAGGGGGTTGGCGAGCAGTACTTC | CASSGGQGVGEQYF